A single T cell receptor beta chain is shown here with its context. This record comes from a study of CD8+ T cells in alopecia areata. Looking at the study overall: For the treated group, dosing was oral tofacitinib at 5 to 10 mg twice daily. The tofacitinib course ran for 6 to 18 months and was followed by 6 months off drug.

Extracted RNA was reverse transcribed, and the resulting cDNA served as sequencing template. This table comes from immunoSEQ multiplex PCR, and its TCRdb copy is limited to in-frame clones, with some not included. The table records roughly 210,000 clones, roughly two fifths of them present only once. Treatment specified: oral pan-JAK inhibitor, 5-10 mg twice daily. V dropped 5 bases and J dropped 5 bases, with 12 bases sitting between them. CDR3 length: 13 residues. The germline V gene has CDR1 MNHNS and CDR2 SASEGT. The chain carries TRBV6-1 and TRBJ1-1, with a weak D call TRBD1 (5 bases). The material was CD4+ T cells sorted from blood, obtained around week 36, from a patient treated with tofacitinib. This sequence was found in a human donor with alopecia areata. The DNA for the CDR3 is TGTGCCAGCAGTCAGGGATGGAGGACTGAAGCTTTCTTT. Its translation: CASSQGWRTEAFF.